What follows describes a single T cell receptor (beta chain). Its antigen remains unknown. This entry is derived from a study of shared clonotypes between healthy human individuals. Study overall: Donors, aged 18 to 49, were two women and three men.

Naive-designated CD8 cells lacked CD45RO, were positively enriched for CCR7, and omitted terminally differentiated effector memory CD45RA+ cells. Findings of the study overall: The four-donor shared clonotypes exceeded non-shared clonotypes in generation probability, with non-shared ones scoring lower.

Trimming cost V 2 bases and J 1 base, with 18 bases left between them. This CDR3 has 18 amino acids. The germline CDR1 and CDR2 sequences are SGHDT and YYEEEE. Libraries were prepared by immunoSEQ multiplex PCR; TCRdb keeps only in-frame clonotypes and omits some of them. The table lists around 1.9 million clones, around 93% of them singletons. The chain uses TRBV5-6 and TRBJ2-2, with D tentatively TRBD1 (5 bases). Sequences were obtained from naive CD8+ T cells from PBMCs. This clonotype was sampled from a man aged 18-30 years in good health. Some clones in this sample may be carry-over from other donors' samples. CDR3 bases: TGTGCCAGCAGCTTTGGAGTTAGGGGCCCATTGAACACCGGGGAGCTGTTTTTT. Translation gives CASSFGVRGPLNTGELFF.